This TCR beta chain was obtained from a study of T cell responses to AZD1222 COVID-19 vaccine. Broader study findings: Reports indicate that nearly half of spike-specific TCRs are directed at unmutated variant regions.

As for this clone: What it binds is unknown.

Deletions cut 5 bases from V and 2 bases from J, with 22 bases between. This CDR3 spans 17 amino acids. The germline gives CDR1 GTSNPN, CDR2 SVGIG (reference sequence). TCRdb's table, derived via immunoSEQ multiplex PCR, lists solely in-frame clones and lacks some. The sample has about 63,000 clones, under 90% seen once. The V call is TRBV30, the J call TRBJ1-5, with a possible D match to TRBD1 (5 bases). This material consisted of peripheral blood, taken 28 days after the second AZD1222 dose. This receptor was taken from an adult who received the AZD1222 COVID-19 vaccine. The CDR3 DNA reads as TGTGCCTGGTCGTTACCGGGCGGGGGTTGGCGCAATCAGCCCCAGCATTTT. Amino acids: CAWSLPGGGWRNQPQHF.